This passage covers 31 T cell receptor beta chains from one sample sequenced in a study of blood T cell repertoires in COVID-19. Generated by immunoSEQ multiplex PCR, the TCRdb table keeps only in-frame clones and is missing some. The sample comprises around 270,000 clones, about 87% of which are singletons, and about 3.4% rests with the top ten. Material for sequencing was PBMCs or T cells enriched from blood (not recorded which). The receptors originated from a woman in her forties who had been exposed to COVID-19.

The gene calls are TRBV7-8 and TRBJ2-5; D gene unclear. CDR1 and CDR2 (germline): SGHVS, FQNEAQ. V lost 7 bases to trimming and J lost 2 bases, with 11 bases between them. This CDR3 has 13 amino acids. CDR3 coding DNA: TGTGCCAGCAACCCCCTCGGTCAAGAGACCCAGTACTTC. This translates into CASNPLGQETQYF.

This clone appeared a few times. The identical CDR3 is also encoded by other nucleotide sequences in the sample. V is TRBV9 and J is TRBJ2-3, with D hard to call. The CDR3 consists of 13 residues. The germline V gene encodes CDR1 SGDLS and CDR2 YYNGEE. The V and J ends lost 0 bases and 2 bases respectively, with 4 bases between them. Here the CDR3 reads CASSVVATDTQYF. Here the CDR3 DNA reads TGTGCCAGCAGCGTAGTAGCCACAGATACGCAGTATTTT. The whole variable domain, filled in from reference TRBV9 and TRBJ2-3, reads DSGVTQTPKHLITATGQRVTLRCSPRSGDLSVYWYQQSLDQGLQFLIQYYNGEERAKGNILERFSAQQFPDLHSELNLSSLELGDSALYFCASSVVATDTQYFGPGTRLTVL.

V and J are TRBV19 and TRBJ1-4; TRBD1 agrees at 10 bases. The CDR3 runs to 17 residues. The V gene's germline CDR1 is LNHDA and CDR2 SQIVND (reference sequence). Trimming took 3 bases from V and 7 from J; bases not matched to a gene: 11. CDR3 protein: CASSIRQGAMRSEKLFF. The DNA of the CDR3 is TGTGCCAGTAGTATCCGACAGGGGGCAATGAGGAGTGAAAAACTGTTTTTT.

The rearrangement links TRBV30 to TRBJ1-3, with TRBD1 as a possible D gene (5 bases). The CDR3 covers 14 residues. Trimming cost V 7 bases and J 0 bases, with 13 bases left between them. Looked up from germline, CDR1 is GTSNPN and CDR2 is SVGIG (reference sequence). In DNA, the CDR3 is TGTGCCTCAAGGGGTAGGGACTCTGGAAACACCATATATTTT. Protein: CASRGRDSGNTIYF.

The chain joins TRBV11-2 to TRBJ2-1; TRBD2 agrees at 7 bases. The CDR3 has 14 residues. With V trimmed by 3 bases and J by 6 bases, 5 bases remained unmatched. CDR1 is SGHAT and CDR2 is FQNNGV in the germline V gene. The CDR3 nucleotides are TGTGCCAGCAGCTTCCTGCGGGGGTTCAATGAGCAGTTCTTC. Encoded protein: CASSFLRGFNEQFF.

The chain couples TRBV18 to TRBJ2-1; maybe TRBD1 (5 bases). From germline, CDR1 is KGHSH and CDR2 LQKENI. The CDR3 contains 17 residues. V was clipped by 3 bases and J by 6 bases, with 21 bases between them. DNA for the CDR3: TGTGCCAGCTCACCTTCTCTTACAGGAACCAAGGCCAATGAGCAGTTCTTC. Residues: CASSPSLTGTKANEQFF.

V usage is TRBV30 and J usage is TRBJ2-7; the match to TRBD2 covers 11 bases. V shed 2 bases and J 13 bases; nucleotides not matched to a gene: 7. The CDR3 extends over 12 amino acids. Germline V gives CDR1 GTSNPN, CDR2 SVGIG (reference sequence). In DNA, the CDR3 is TGTGCCTGGAGTTCTACTAGCGGGGGCGCCTACTTC. Amino acid sequence: CAWSSTSGGAYF.

The chain employs TRBV6-2 or TRBV6-3 and TRBJ1-5; D gene uncertain. The CDR3 extends over 17 amino acids. V lost 4 bases and J 2 bases, leaving 18 bases between the germline ends. The germline V gene encodes CDR1 MNHEY and CDR2 SVGEGT. DNA for the CDR3: TGTGCCAGCAGTTCCAACCCGACTTACTCCGGCAATCAGCCCCAGCATTTT. Its translation is CASSSNPTYSGNQPQHF.

The CDR3 region has the DNA TGTGCCAGCTCACCTTATCAGGATGAGCAGTTCTTC. Translation gives CASSPYQDEQFF. The chain couples TRBV18 to TRBJ2-1, with D unresolved. Germline loops: CDR1 KGHSH, CDR2 LQKENI. The V end was cut by 3 bases, the J end by 8 bases, with 8 bases between. The CDR3 is 12 residues long.

The chain links TRBV6-6 to TRBJ1-3; D unresolved. V lost 5 bases and J lost 0, with 11 bases in between. The CDR3 consists of 15 residues. In germline, CDR1 is MNHNY, CDR2 SVGAGI (reference sequence). In nucleotides, the CDR3 is TGTGCCAGCAGTGCGGCCCCCACCTCTGGAAACACCATATATTTT. This translates into CASSAAPTSGNTIYF.

V gene TRBV6-5 combines with J gene TRBJ1-4; no firm D call. V was clipped by 6 bases and J by 8 bases, with 16 bases between them. Germline V CDR1 and CDR2: MNHEY, SVGAGI. There are 14 residues in the CDR3. The CDR3 spells CASSSGIGVEKLFF. CDR3 nucleotide sequence: TGTGCCAGCAGCTCCGGGATCGGTGTAGAAAAACTGTTTTTT.

J is TRBJ2-1 and V is TRBV19; D remains ambiguous. CDR3 length: 15 amino acids. Trimming stripped 5 bases from V and 0 bases from J, with 11 bases between. From germline, CDR1 is LNHDA and CDR2 SQIVND (reference sequence). The CDR3: CASSYNTGSYNEQFF. Here the CDR3 DNA reads TGTGCCAGTAGTTATAACACGGGCTCCTACAATGAGCAGTTCTTC. Complete variable domain (other parts from reference TRBV19 and TRBJ2-1): DGGITQSPKYLFRKEGQNVTLSCEQNLNHDAMYWYRQDPGQGLRLIYYSQIVNDFQKGDIAEGYSVSREKKESFPLTVTSAQKNPTAFYLCASSYNTGSYNEQFFGPGTRLTVL.

The chain combines TRBV11-2 with TRBJ2-1; 8 bases fit TRBD2. The CDR3 spans 14 residues. V lost 7 bases and J lost 2; bases outside the gene matches: 4. Germline V gives CDR1 SGHAT, CDR2 FQNNGV. The CDR3 reads CASNGRGPYNEQFF. In nucleotides, the CDR3 is TGTGCCAGCAACGGGAGGGGCCCCTACAATGAGCAGTTCTTC. Full variable domain (rest looked up from reference TRBV11-2 and TRBJ2-1): EAGVAQSPRYKIIEKRQSVAFWCNPISGHATLYWYQQILGQGPKLLIQFQNNGVVDDSQLPKDRFSAERLKGVDSTLKIQPAKLEDSAVYLCASNGRGPYNEQFFGPGTRLTVL.

The chain carries TRBV11-3 and TRBJ1-2; no reliable D call. The ends were cut back, 1 base at V and 0 bases at J, with 6 bases in the middle. There are 14 residues in the CDR3. Germline V gene lookup returns CDR1 SGHNT and CDR2 YENEEA. The CDR3 loop reads CASSLGAANYGYTF. The CDR3 DNA follows: TGTGCCAGCAGCTTAGGGGCAGCTAACTATGGCTACACCTTC.

This clone was seen a single time. The rearrangement joins TRBV28 to TRBJ2-3; 8 bases are a match to TRBD2. This CDR3 is 17 amino acids long. Germline CDR1 and CDR2: MDHEN and SYDVKM. With 6 bases clipped from V and 0 bases from J, the junction kept 11 bases outside the gene matches. This chain's CDR3 is CASSPGGAPSSTDTQYF. CDR3 in DNA: TGTGCCAGCAGCCCGGGAGGGGCGCCTAGTAGCACAGATACGCAGTATTTT.

The rearrangement uses TRBV15 and TRBJ2-1, with 10 bases identical to TRBD2. V shed 5 bases and J 3 bases; nucleotides not matched to a gene: 10. The CDR3 runs to 17 residues. Germline V gives CDR1 LNHNV, CDR2 YYDKDF (reference sequence). The CDR3, as DNA: TGTGCCACCAGCGCAGCGGGAGGGCCGTCTTTCTACAATGAGCAGTTCTTC. Translated, it gives CATSAAGGPSFYNEQFF.

This chain links TRBV19 with TRBJ1-1; a weak D match, TRBD1 (5 bases). The germline V gene encodes CDR1 LNHDA and CDR2 SQIVND (reference sequence). The length of the CDR3 is 15 residues. V lost 1 base, J lost 4 bases, and 13 bases lay in between. This chain's CDR3 is CASSIGGGYGTEAFF. CDR3 nucleotides: TGTGCCAGTAGTATAGGGGGGGGATATGGCACTGAAGCTTTCTTT. Full variable domain (rest looked up from reference TRBV19 and TRBJ1-1): DGGITQSPKYLFRKEGQNVTLSCEQNLNHDAMYWYRQDPGQGLRLIYYSQIVNDFQKGDIAEGYSVSREKKESFPLTVTSAQKNPTAFYLCASSIGGGYGTEAFFGQGTRLTVV.

The V and J genes are TRBV2 and TRBJ1-2; maybe TRBD1 (5 bases). The V gene lost 7 bases and the J gene lost 2 bases, with 5 bases spanning the gap. The CDR3 is 11 residues long. CDR1 and CDR2 (germline): SNHLY, FYNNEI. DNA for the CDR3: TGTGCCAGCAAGGGGAACTATGGCTACACCTTC. Residues: CASKGNYGYTF. Full variable domain (missing parts from reference TRBV2 and TRBJ1-2): EPEVTQTPSHQVTQMGQEVILRCVPISNHLYFYWYRQILGQKVEFLVSFYNNEISEKSEIFDDQFSVERPDGSNFTLKIRSTKLEDSAMYFCASKGNYGYTFGSGTRLTVV.

The chain has TRBV9 and TRBJ2-3; D gene unclear. The CDR3 covers 12 residues. Trimming took off 2 bases at V and 4 bases at J, with 5 bases between the two ends. Per the germline V gene, CDR1 is SGDLS and CDR2 is YYNGEE. CDR3 DNA sequence: TGTGCCAGCAGCGTTCGGGCAGATACGCAGTATTTT. As protein: CASSVRADTQYF.

This chain links TRBV5-3 with TRBJ2-3; 13 bases agree with TRBD2. TRBV5-3 is an ORF, and what it does is uncertain. The CDR3 sequence is 19 residues long. V lost 4 bases to trimming and J lost 0 bases; unmatched junction nucleotides: 11. The DNA of the CDR3 is TGTGCCAGAAGCCCGGGGACTAGCGGGACCTCCTCTAGCACAGATACGCAGTATTTT. It encodes CARSPGTSGTSSSTDTQYF.

The gene calls are TRBV13 and TRBJ1-3; 11 bases align to TRBD1. The CDR3 covers 16 residues. Germline lookup yields CDR1 PRHDT and CDR2 FYEKMQ (reference sequence). Trimming removed 6 bases from V and 11 bases from J; junction bases left unmatched: 15. CDR3 nucleotide sequence: TGTGCCAGCAGACCCCGGACAGGGGGCGAATTATCTCCCATATATTTT. Its protein is CASRPRTGGELSPIYF.

Regarding this clone: At one end the junction does not follow the germline gene, possibly because of a read error. The chain's CDR3 is CASGEITGRRETQYF. CDR3 sequence (DNA): TGTGCCAGCGGAGAAATCACAGGGCGTAGGGAGACCCAGTACTTC. J is TRBJ2-5 and V is TRBV5-1; D possibly corresponds to TRBD1 (6 bases). Per the germline V gene, CDR1 is SGHRS and CDR2 is YFSETQ. The CDR3 has 15 amino acids. Full variable domain (outside the CDR3, taken from reference TRBV5-1 and TRBJ2-5): KAGVTQTPRYLIKTRGQQVTLSCSPISGHRSVSWYQQTPGQGLQFLFEYFSETQRNKGNFPGRFSGRQFSNSRSEMNVSTLELGDSALYLCASGEITGRRETQYFGPGTRLLVL.

J is TRBJ2-7 and V is TRBV12-1; the table names TRBD1, a call not compared with the DNA. TRBV12-1 represents a pseudogene. The CDR3 runs to 15 residues. The CDR3 region is CASSFYGKSFYEQYV. The CDR3 bases are TGTGCCAGCAGCTTTTATGGCAAATCCTTCTACGAGCAGTACGTC.

J is TRBJ2-1 and V is TRBV7-9; 7 bases fit TRBD1. J was trimmed by 0 bases and V by 5 bases; bases with no gene match: 13. Looked up from germline, CDR1 is SEHNR and CDR2 is FQNEAQ (reference sequence). The CDR3 runs to 18 residues. DNA for the CDR3: TGTGCCAGCAGCGACTCCCTACCCCCAGGGGGCTCCTACAATGAGCAGTTCTTC. This encodes CASSDSLPPGGSYNEQFF.

This chain uses TRBV20-1 with TRBJ1-1; D unclear. This CDR3 contains 11 residues. Germline V gene data show CDR1 as DFQATT and CDR2 as SNEGSKA (reference sequence). Trimming removed 4 bases at V and 7 bases at J, with 10 bases between. CDR3 in amino acids: CSAKFLGEAFF. The CDR3 coding sequence is TGCAGTGCTAAATTTCTCGGTGAAGCTTTCTTT.

CDR3 in DNA: TGTGCCTGGACCGAGGGACAGCTTCAAGAGACCCAGTACTTC. Translated, it gives CAWTEGQLQETQYF. The J gene is TRBJ2-5, the V gene TRBV30, with TRBD1 matching over 7 bases. Germline V gene data show CDR1 as GTSNPN and CDR2 as SVGIG (reference sequence). The CDR3 has 14 amino acids. V shed 4 bases and J 2 bases; nucleotides not matched to a gene: 7.

This clone was picked up a small number of times. The rearrangement joins TRBV27 to TRBJ1-6, with D maybe TRBD1 (6 bases). In germline, CDR1 is MNHEY, CDR2 SMNVEV (reference sequence). This CDR3 is 15 amino acids long. With 4 bases removed from V and 4 bases from J, the gap between germline ends came to 11 bases. DNA for the CDR3: TGTGCCAGCAGTTATCAGGACAGTTATAATTCACCCCTCCACTTT. Amino acid sequence: CASSYQDSYNSPLHF.

The chain joins TRBV30 to TRBJ1-6; D is perhaps TRBD1 (6 bases). Trimming left V 0 bases short and J 7 bases short, with 19 bases between. The CDR3 consists of 17 residues. Germline V gene lookup returns CDR1 GTSNPN and CDR2 SVGIG (reference sequence). CDR3 in DNA: TGTGCCTGGAGTGTACGCTTCCGCAGGGGAGAAAATTCACCCCTCCACTTT. It encodes CAWSVRFRRGENSPLHF.

The chain has TRBV6-5 and TRBJ1-2; D is unclear. Per the germline V gene, CDR1 is MNHEY and CDR2 is SVGAGI. Trimming pared 0 bases from V and 1 base from J, leaving 9 bases between. The length of the CDR3 is 15 residues. CDR3 DNA: TGTGCCAGCAGTTACTCTCCAGGCATTAACTATGGCTACACCTTC. This codes for CASSYSPGINYGYTF.

The genes are TRBV19 and TRBJ1-6; possibly TRBD1 for D (6 bases). Germline V gene lookup returns CDR1 LNHDA and CDR2 SQIVND (reference sequence). The CDR3 runs 17 residues. The V gene lost 3 bases and the J gene lost 0 bases, with 12 bases spanning the gap. The CDR3 bases are TGTGCCAGTAGTATCGGACAGTGGGGCTCCTATAATTCACCCCTCCACTTT. Its protein is CASSIGQWGSYNSPLHF.

The chain joins TRBV5-4 to TRBJ2-5, with 14 bases fitting TRBD2. V dropped 5 bases and J dropped 4; count of bases not matched to a gene: 4. This CDR3 contains 15 residues. Germline-derived CDR1 and CDR2 are SGHNT and YYREEE (reference sequence). The chain's CDR3 is CASRGTSGRLETQYF. In DNA, the CDR3 is TGTGCCAGCAGGGGGACTAGCGGGAGACTAGAGACCCAGTACTTC.